The 28 T cell receptor beta chains given below trace back to one sample, sequenced in a study of blood T cell repertoires in COVID-19. Repertoires were generated with immunoSEQ multiplex PCR, while TCRdb's copy carries only in-frame clones and drops some. The sample has about 260,000 clones; about 91% are singletons. Material for sequencing was peripheral blood. The receptor set was obtained from a person in their late teens or twenties with COVID-19, enrolled during active disease.

This clone was recorded once. V is TRBV12-1 and J is TRBJ1-2; the table's D call of TRBD1 was not tested on the DNA. TRBV12-1 is a pseudogene segment. This CDR3 is 12 amino acids long. The CDR3 DNA reads TGTGCCAGCAGCTGCACAGGGCAAGGCTACACCTTC. Translation gives CASSCTGQGYTF.

This chain links TRBV5-5 with TRBJ1-1, with D maybe TRBD1 (6 bases). Germline V gives CDR1 SGHKS, CDR2 YYEKEE (reference sequence). The V gene lost 1 base and the J gene lost 3 bases, with 10 bases spanning the gap. The CDR3 is made up of 14 amino acids. The CDR3 DNA reads TGTGCCAGCAGCTTGTTGGACAGATACACTGAAGCTTTCTTT. It yields the protein CASSLLDRYTEAFF.

The genes are TRBV4-1 and TRBJ2-2, with TRBD2 identical over 10 bases. This CDR3 is 17 amino acids long. J was trimmed by 6 bases and V by 2 bases; bases with no gene match: 9. CDR1 and CDR2 from the germline V gene are MGHRA and YSYEKL. CDR3 nucleotide sequence: TGCGCCAGCAGCCAATCCTGGACTAGCGGAGGGGCCGGGGAGCTGTTTTTT. Its translation is CASSQSWTSGGAGELFF.

CDR3 nucleotides: TGTGCCAGCACAAAGACTAGCGGGCCACAAGAGACCCAGTACTTC. It translates to CASTKTSGPQETQYF. V usage is TRBV6-7 and J usage is TRBJ2-5; 10 bases match TRBD2. TRBV6-7 is placed among ORFs of uncertain function. The CDR3 spans 15 residues. V was clipped by 7 bases and J by 2 bases; unmatched bases: 7.

The chain employs TRBV20-1 and TRBJ1-1; TRBD1 might be the D (6 bases). The CDR3 is 11 residues long. The V and J ends lost 5 bases and 7 bases respectively, with 11 bases between them. The germline V gene encodes CDR1 DFQATT and CDR2 SNEGSKA (reference sequence). CDR3 loop: CSAHQGYEAFF. The CDR3 nucleotides read TGCAGTGCTCACCAGGGGTATGAAGCTTTCTTT.

V is TRBV7-2 and J is TRBJ2-1, with 10 bases that match TRBD2. The CDR3 consists of 17 residues. V dropped 0 bases and J dropped 6; count of bases not matched to a gene: 8. Germline CDR1 reads SGHTA; CDR2 reads FQGNSA. CDR3 region: CASSLAGWSGRANEQFF. Written as DNA, the CDR3 is TGTGCCAGCAGCTTAGCGGGGTGGAGCGGGAGGGCCAATGAGCAGTTCTTC.

V usage is TRBV27 and J usage is TRBJ1-4; D ambiguous. The CDR3 has 16 residues. Germline V gives CDR1 MNHEY, CDR2 SMNVEV (reference sequence). V lost 0 bases and J 8 bases, leaving 16 bases between the germline ends. The CDR3 here is CASSLSAASGGEKLFF. In DNA form, the CDR3 reads TGTGCCAGCAGTTTATCCGCAGCATCAGGAGGGGAAAAACTGTTTTTT.

V gene TRBV28 combines with J gene TRBJ1-2, with D uncertain. Germline assignment: CDR1 MDHEN and CDR2 SYDVKM. CDR3 size: 13 residues. Trimming left V 3 bases short and J 7 bases short, with 12 bases between. CDR3 in amino acids: CASSFFWGGGYTF. In nucleotides, the CDR3 is TGTGCCAGCAGTTTCTTCTGGGGAGGTGGCTACACCTTC.

The chain is built from TRBV28 and TRBJ1-1; the D gene is possibly TRBD1 (6 bases). V was cut by 5 bases and J by 11 bases, with 18 bases left in between. The CDR3 covers 13 residues. Germline V gene lookup returns CDR1 MDHEN and CDR2 SYDVKM. CDR3 protein: CASSLRTVRDAFF. CDR3 sequence (DNA): TGTGCCAGCAGTCTCCGGACAGTCAGAGACGCTTTCTTT.

The CDR3 sequence: CASSLDERRAYNEQFF. For the CDR3, the DNA is TGTGCCAGCAGCCTGGATGAGCGACGTGCCTACAATGAGCAGTTCTTC. The rearrangement joins TRBV5-4 to TRBJ2-1; D not resolved. Germline lookup yields CDR1 SGHNT and CDR2 YYREEE (reference sequence). V lost 4 bases and J lost 2, with 16 bases in between. This CDR3 is built from 16 residues.

The chain has TRBV28 and TRBJ2-5, with 11 bases aligning to TRBD1. Germline CDR1 reads MDHEN; CDR2 reads SYDVKM. After removal of 5 bases from V and 2 bases from J, the junction contained 13 bases not matched to a gene. This CDR3 has 18 amino acids. For the CDR3, the DNA is TGTGCCAGCAGTATCCTCGGACAGGGGGCTTCGGGGCAAGAGACCCAGTACTTC. Its protein product is CASSILGQGASGQETQYF.

As for this clone: Other DNA sequences in the same sample also yield this CDR3. J is TRBJ1-2 and V is TRBV29-1; 8 nucleotides line up with TRBD1. CDR1 is SQVTM and CDR2 is ANQGSEA in the germline V gene. CDR3 length: 12 residues. Losses at the gene ends were 4 bases for V and 4 bases for J; bases not matched to a gene: 2. The CDR3 sequence is CSVGQGSYGYTF. For the CDR3, the DNA is TGCAGCGTTGGACAGGGGAGCTATGGCTACACCTTC.

The chain is built from TRBV9 and TRBJ1-2, with TRBD1 matching over 11 bases. The ends lost 4 bases at V and 4 bases at J; junction bases unmatched: 12. Germline assignment: CDR1 SGDLS and CDR2 YYNGEE. The CDR3 sequence is 17 residues long. CDR3 nucleotide sequence: TGTGCCAGCAGCTCTTCCCCGGACAGGGGGCATTTCTATGGCTACACCTTC. Translating gives CASSSSPDRGHFYGYTF. The full variable domain, completed using reference TRBV9 and TRBJ1-2, is DSGVTQTPKHLITATGQRVTLRCSPRSGDLSVYWYQQSLDQGLQFLIQYYNGEERAKGNILERFSAQQFPDLHSELNLSSLELGDSALYFCASSSSPDRGHFYGYTFGSGTRLTVV.

This clone appeared a single time. V is TRBV29-1 and J is TRBJ2-7; 9 positions agree with TRBD1. CDR1 and CDR2 from the germline V gene are SQVTM and ANQGSEA. The CDR3 has 12 residues. Trimming cost V 6 bases and J 0 bases; bases outside gene matches: 0. Written as DNA, the CDR3 is TGCAGCGTGGGACAGGGCTCCTACGAGCAGTACTTC. Its translation is CSVGQGSYEQYF.

The chain is built from TRBV7-9 and TRBJ1-4; D is undetermined. With 5 bases removed from V and 8 bases from J, the gap between germline ends came to 15 bases. Looked up from germline, CDR1 is SEHNR and CDR2 is FQNEAQ (reference sequence). The CDR3 runs 14 residues. CDR3 in DNA: TGTGCCAGCAGCGGACGGACGGAGGAGGAAAAACTGTTTTTT. Its translation: CASSGRTEEEKLFF.

For this clone: A much bigger clone sits one base away, suggesting this may be a read error. Other DNA sequences of this sample code for an identical CDR3. The chain couples TRBV6-2 or TRBV6-3 to TRBJ2-3; 10 nucleotides agree with TRBD2. Germline V CDR1 and CDR2: MNHEY, SVGEGT. The CDR3 runs to 15 residues. V trimming: 5 bases; J trimming: 0 bases; junction bases outside the gene matches: 2. CDR3 region: CASSVTSGSTDTQYF. Written as DNA, the CDR3 is TGTGCCAGCAGTGTGACTAGCGGGAGCACAGATACGCAGTATTTT.

In this sample, this clone turned up once. This chain links TRBV4-3 with TRBJ1-1; D remains unclear. The V end lost 1 base, the J end lost 0 bases, and 9 bases lay between the germline ends. Germline CDR1 reads LGHNA; CDR2 reads YSLEER. The CDR3 spans 15 residues. CDR3 DNA: TGCGCCAGCAGCCAAGGTTTTGAGATGAACACTGAAGCTTTCTTT. Protein: CASSQGFEMNTEAFF.

CDR3 protein: CASSDGLAGARGTGELFF. DNA for the CDR3: TGTGCCAGCAGTGATGGACTAGCGGGAGCGCGCGGCACCGGGGAGCTGTTTTTT. V is TRBV25-1 and J is TRBJ2-2, with 13 nucleotides matching TRBD2. CDR3 length equals 18 residues. In germline, CDR1 is MGHDK, CDR2 SYGVNS. V shed 3 bases, J shed 4 bases, and the junction held 8 bases outside the gene matches.

The rearrangement links TRBV19 to TRBJ1-1, with TRBD1 matching 11 bases. V lost 5 bases, J lost 9 bases, and 11 bases stayed unmatched. The CDR3 totals 15 residues. Germline CDR1 is LNHDA and CDR2 is SQIVND (reference sequence). CDR3 nucleotide sequence: TGTGCCAGTAGTGCCCGGACAGGGGGCACTCTCCAAGCTTTCTTT. The encoded protein is CASSARTGGTLQAFF.

CDR3 residues: CASSVAQDATNEKLFF. The CDR3, as DNA: TGTGCCAGCAGCGTAGCACAGGACGCAACTAATGAAAAACTGTTTTTT. The V and J genes are TRBV9 and TRBJ1-4; tentative D call: TRBD1 (5 bases). This CDR3 spans 16 amino acids. V lost 0 bases to trimming and J lost 0 bases, with 9 bases between them. CDR1 and CDR2 from the germline V gene are SGDLS and YYNGEE.

This rearrangement joins TRBV11-2 to TRBJ2-5; possibly TRBD2 for D (5 bases). V was shortened by 6 bases and J by 0 bases, with 14 bases between the two germline ends. This CDR3 contains 15 residues. CDR1 and CDR2 (germline): SGHAT, FQNNGV. The CDR3 DNA sequence: TGTGCCAGCAGGAATCGAGAGGGAAACCAAGAGACCCAGTACTTC. Residues: CASRNREGNQETQYF.

As DNA, the CDR3 is TGCAGCGTTGAAGATCAGGGCAGGGCGGCTTTCTTT. Encoded protein: CSVEDQGRAAFF. The chain combines TRBV29-1 with TRBJ1-1; possibly TRBD1 for D (5 bases). The V gene lost 0 bases and the J gene lost 11 bases, with 13 bases spanning the gap. The CDR3 covers 12 residues. Germline V gene lookup returns CDR1 SQVTM and CDR2 ANQGSEA.

This clone was observed a single time. The genes are TRBV28 and TRBJ1-2; 9 bases align to TRBD1. The germline V gene encodes CDR1 MDHEN and CDR2 SYDVKM. CDR3 length: 14 residues. V gave up 4 bases and J gave up 8 bases; unmatched junction bases: 8. CDR3 loop: CASSSPGQGGGYTF. As DNA, the CDR3 is TGTGCCAGCAGTTCTCCGGGACAGGGAGGAGGCTACACCTTC.

Only a few counts were recorded for this clone. The rearrangement joins TRBV29-1 to TRBJ2-1; weak D call: TRBD2 (6 bases). Trimming removed 2 bases from V and 2 bases from J, with 10 bases in between. Germline-derived CDR1 and CDR2 are SQVTM and ANQGSEA. The CDR3 loop spans 14 amino acids. In nucleotides, the CDR3 is TGCAGCGTTGAATTAGCGGTCGCCTACAATGAGCAGTTCTTC. This gives the protein CSVELAVAYNEQFF.

The chain uses TRBV4-1 and TRBJ1-1; the D gene is possibly TRBD1 (5 bases). Germline CDR1 and CDR2: MGHRA and YSYEKL. Trimming removed 0 bases from V and 0 bases from J, with 8 bases in between. This CDR3 contains 15 residues. CDR3 protein: CASSQEPGLNTEAFF. The CDR3 DNA reads as TGCGCCAGCAGCCAAGAGCCAGGGCTGAACACTGAAGCTTTCTTT.

V gene TRBV21-1 combines with J gene TRBJ2-4; TRBD2, the D gene given by the table, was not confirmed from the DNA. TRBV21-1 is annotated as a pseudogene. The CDR3 loop spans 15 amino acids. The CDR3 region has the DNA TGTGCCAGCAGCAAAGGAGAACTAGCCAAAAACATTCAGTACTTC. Translated, it gives CASSKGELAKNIQYF.

The DNA of the CDR3 is TGCGCCAGCAGCTTGGAAGCAGGGGCGAACACTGAAGCTTTCTTT. Protein sequence: CASSLEAGANTEAFF. The V gene is TRBV5-1, the J gene TRBJ1-1; perhaps TRBD1 as D (6 bases). This CDR3 region has 15 residues. Germline CDR1 and CDR2: SGHRS and YFSETQ. V was clipped by 0 bases and J by 1 base, with 10 bases between them.

This clone came up a few times. The gene calls are TRBV24-1 and TRBJ2-7; 10 nucleotides align to TRBD1. The V gene end was trimmed by 8 bases and the J gene end by 7 bases; junction bases not matched to a gene: 7. CDR1 KGHDR and CDR2 SFDVKD come from the germline V gene. The CDR3 has 13 residues. The CDR3 DNA sequence: TGTGCCACCAAACAGACAGGGGGCGCGGAGCAGTACTTC. Encoded protein: CATKQTGGAEQYF.